The present TCR beta chain was sequenced within a study of OX40 agonist ivuxolimab in advanced cancers. The wider study: A male proportion of approximately 83% was recorded, with mean age about 54 years and range about 20 to 85. General study points: Expanded clones belonging to CD8+ T cells outnumbered, on average, those of CD4+.

For this clone: What it recognizes is unknown.

The data were produced by immunoSEQ multiplex PCR, yet TCRdb's version contains in-frame clones alone and is incomplete. Of some 96,000 clones listed, around nine tenths are singletons. CDR1 is SEHNR and CDR2 is FQNEAQ in the germline V gene (reference sequence). V was shortened by 5 bases and J by 3 bases, with 8 bases between the two germline ends. The CDR3 is 12 residues long. The sequence was collected from an adult with an advanced solid tumor such as melanoma, head and neck, liver or kidney cancer. Sequencing was performed on CD4+ or CD8+ T cells sorted from blood, taken in a trial of the OX40 agonist ivuxolimab. The J gene is TRBJ2-7, the V gene TRBV7-9; D gene unclear. The DNA of the CDR3 is TGTGCCAGCAGCCAGGCCGTCTACGAGCAGTACTTC. It specifies CASSQAVYEQYF.